These T cell receptor beta chains were read from a single sample in a study of T cell responses to AZD1222 COVID-19 vaccine. The repertoire was sequenced with immunoSEQ multiplex PCR; TCRdb's copy has only in-frame clones and lacks some. Among approximately 82,000 clones, roughly nine tenths were seen once, and the ten largest hold around 3.2%. Sequencing used peripheral blood, obtained 28 days after the second AZD1222 dose. Every receptor here comes from an adult who received the AZD1222 COVID-19 vaccine. The CDR3 runs from the conserved cysteine through the conserved F or W. Fields, in order: CDR3 protein, CDR3 DNA, clone size, D gene, V gene, J gene. A D gene is named only where the DNA matches it firmly. Expanded clones get a size class; other rows say once, few or many, or leave the size out.

CDR3 protein: CASSDRGPNYGYTF
CDR3 DNA: TGTGCCAGCAGTGACAGGGGGCCAAACTATGGCTACACCTTC
clone size: NA
D gene: TRBD1
V gene: TRBV28
J gene: TRBJ1-2

CDR3 protein: CSASPGTDTQYF
CDR3 DNA: TGCAGTGCTAGTCCGGGCACAGATACGCAGTATTTT
clone size: NA
D gene: NA
V gene: TRBV20-1
J gene: TRBJ2-3

CDR3 protein: CASSLRGGLDSPLHF
CDR3 DNA: TGTGCCAGCAGCTTGAGGGGGGGCTTGGATTCACCCCTCCACTTT
clone size: NA
D gene: NA
V gene: TRBV11-3
J gene: TRBJ1-6

CDR3 protein: CASSLVSAGGSVYNEQFF
CDR3 DNA: TGTGCCAGCAGCTTAGTGTCAGCCGGGGGTAGTGTCTACAATGAGCAGTTCTTC
clone size: NA
D gene: NA
V gene: TRBV7-2
J gene: TRBJ2-1

CDR3 protein: CASSHSLRPTEAFF
CDR3 DNA: TGTGCCAGCAGCCACTCGCTTAGGCCCACTGAAGCTTTCTTT
clone size: NA
D gene: NA
V gene: TRBV6-5
J gene: TRBJ1-1

CDR3 protein: CAWSVWGAADTQYF
CDR3 DNA: TGTGCCTGGAGTGTATGGGGGGCCGCAGATACGCAGTATTTT
clone size: NA
D gene: NA
V gene: TRBV30
J gene: TRBJ2-3

CDR3 protein: CASSPSRQGLYEQYF
CDR3 DNA: TGTGCCAGCAGCCCTTCCCGACAGGGTCTCTACGAGCAGTACTTC
clone size: NA
D gene: TRBD1
V gene: TRBV5-4
J gene: TRBJ2-7

CDR3 protein: CASSLSGGSSYEQYF
CDR3 DNA: TGCGCCAGCAGCCTTAGCGGGGGCAGCTCCTACGAGCAGTACTTC
clone size: NA
D gene: TRBD2
V gene: TRBV5-1
J gene: TRBJ2-7

CDR3 protein: CASSLPYGDEQFF
CDR3 DNA: TGTGCCAGCAGCTTACCATACGGGGATGAGCAGTTCTTC
clone size: NA
D gene: NA
V gene: TRBV5-4
J gene: TRBJ2-1

CDR3 protein: CASSYTTVDTQYF
CDR3 DNA: TGTGCCAGCAGTTACACCACAGTAGATACGCAGTATTTT
clone size: NA
D gene: NA
V gene: TRBV6-2/TRBV6-3
J gene: TRBJ2-3

CDR3 protein: CASSQISGTSGYNEQFF
CDR3 DNA: TGTGCCAGCAGCCAAATTTCCGGGACTAGCGGTTACAATGAGCAGTTCTTC
clone size: NA
D gene: TRBD2
V gene: TRBV3-1/TRBV3-2
J gene: TRBJ2-1

CDR3 protein: CAWSNSARRGEQFF
CDR3 DNA: TGTGCCTGGAGTAACTCAGCGCGGCGAGGTGAGCAGTTCTTC
clone size: NA
D gene: NA
V gene: TRBV30
J gene: TRBJ2-1

CDR3 protein: CSVDYSGSEQYF
CDR3 DNA: TGCAGCGTTGATTATAGTGGTAGCGAGCAGTACTTC
clone size: NA
D gene: NA
V gene: TRBV29-1
J gene: TRBJ2-7

CDR3 protein: CAWSVVGGTEAFF
CDR3 DNA: TGTGCCTGGAGTGTAGTCGGGGGGACTGAAGCTTTCTTT
clone size: once
D gene: NA
V gene: TRBV30
J gene: TRBJ1-1

CDR3 protein: CASSTRPDSGGRDTQYF
CDR3 DNA: TGTGCCAGCAGCACCCGGCCGGACAGCGGGGGGCGAGATACGCAGTATTTT
clone size: NA
D gene: TRBD2
V gene: TRBV9
J gene: TRBJ2-3

CDR3 protein: CASRPGTGVSEAFF
CDR3 DNA: TGTGCCAGTAGACCCGGGACAGGGGTTTCTGAAGCTTTCTTT
clone size: NA
D gene: TRBD1
V gene: TRBV19
J gene: TRBJ1-1

CDR3 protein: CASSSQGGNQPQHF
CDR3 DNA: TGTGCCAGCAGCAGCCAGGGGGGCAATCAGCCCCAGCATTTT
clone size: NA
D gene: TRBD1
V gene: TRBV25-1
J gene: TRBJ1-5

CDR3 protein: CASSPTSSRGNSPLHF
CDR3 DNA: TGTGCCAGCAGCCCTACCTCGAGTCGCGGGAATTCACCCCTCCACTTT
clone size: NA
D gene: NA
V gene: TRBV7-2
J gene: TRBJ1-6

CDR3 protein: CASSIGVGGQYSNQPQHF
CDR3 DNA: TGTGCCAGTAGTATAGGGGTCGGGGGCCAATATAGCAATCAGCCCCAGCATTTT
clone size: NA
D gene: NA
V gene: TRBV19
J gene: TRBJ1-5

CDR3 protein: CASSLPGTANNEQFF
CDR3 DNA: TGTGCCAGCAGCTTACCCGGGACAGCCAACAATGAGCAGTTCTTC
clone size: NA
D gene: TRBD1
V gene: TRBV7-3
J gene: TRBJ2-1

CDR3 protein: CASSRIATGFTNTEAFF
CDR3 DNA: TGCGCCAGCAGCCGAATTGCAACAGGGTTCACGAACACTGAAGCTTTCTTT
clone size: NA
D gene: NA
V gene: TRBV5-1
J gene: TRBJ1-1

CDR3 protein: CASSQFSGGPNTEAFF
CDR3 DNA: TGCGCCAGCAGCCAGTTTTCAGGGGGACCGAACACTGAAGCTTTCTTT
clone size: once
D gene: TRBD1
V gene: TRBV5-1
J gene: TRBJ1-1

CDR3 protein: CAISPGTSGGGQFF
CDR3 DNA: TGTGCCATCAGCCCCGGGACTAGCGGGGGGGGGCAGTTCTTC
clone size: NA
D gene: TRBD2
V gene: TRBV10-3
J gene: TRBJ2-1

CDR3 protein: CASSATFKKLPTNEKLFF
CDR3 DNA: TGCGCCAGCAGCGCTACCTTCAAGAAACTCCCAACTAATGAAAAACTGTTTTTT
clone size: NA
D gene: NA
V gene: TRBV4-1
J gene: TRBJ1-4

CDR3 protein: CASKRGPWSTDTQYF
CDR3 DNA: TGTGCCAGCAAACGGGGACCCTGGAGCACAGATACGCAGTATTTT
clone size: NA
D gene: NA
V gene: TRBV6-5
J gene: TRBJ2-3

CDR3 protein: CASSPLRRDRGQSYEQYF
CDR3 DNA: TGTGCCAGCAGCCCCCTCCGAAGGGACAGGGGACAATCCTACGAGCAGTACTTC
clone size: NA
D gene: TRBD1
V gene: TRBV11-2
J gene: TRBJ2-7

CDR3 protein: CASSIGLAGQGNYGYTF
CDR3 DNA: TGTGCCAGTAGTATAGGATTGGCAGGCCAGGGGAACTATGGCTACACCTTC
clone size: NA
D gene: NA
V gene: TRBV19
J gene: TRBJ1-2

CDR3 protein: CASSSRMGAGEVGSGGYTF
CDR3 DNA: TGTGCCAGCAGCTCCCGGATGGGGGCAGGCGAAGTTGGGTCAGGGGGCTACACCTTC
clone size: NA
D gene: NA
V gene: TRBV7-2
J gene: TRBJ1-2

CDR3 protein: CSVDLLGSYTF
CDR3 DNA: TGCAGCGTTGATTTGCTAGGGAGCTACACCTTC
clone size: NA
D gene: NA
V gene: TRBV29-1
J gene: TRBJ1-2

CDR3 protein: CASSLPQETQYF
CDR3 DNA: TGCGCCAGCAGCTTGCCCCAAGAGACCCAGTACTTC
clone size: NA
D gene: NA
V gene: TRBV5-1
J gene: TRBJ2-5

CDR3 protein: CASSLGDRAYNEQFF
CDR3 DNA: TGTGCCAGCAGCCTAGGGGACAGGGCCTACAATGAGCAGTTCTTC
clone size: few
D gene: TRBD1
V gene: TRBV11-3
J gene: TRBJ2-1

CDR3 protein: CASSLPTGIRIGTDTQYF
CDR3 DNA: TGTGCCAGCAGTTTACCCACAGGGATTAGGATTGGCACAGATACGCAGTATTTT
clone size: NA
D gene: NA
V gene: TRBV28
J gene: TRBJ2-3

CDR3 protein: CASSPQGAIGGTQYF
CDR3 DNA: TGTGCCAGCAGCCCACAGGGGGCGATAGGGGGTACGCAGTATTTT
clone size: NA
D gene: TRBD1
V gene: TRBV7-3
J gene: TRBJ2-3

CDR3 protein: CASSEAIQVRSNQPQHF
CDR3 DNA: TGTGCCAGCAGTGAAGCGATACAGGTTAGGAGCAATCAGCCCCAGCATTTT
clone size: NA
D gene: NA
V gene: TRBV6-1
J gene: TRBJ1-5

CDR3 protein: CASSQLRLAGEQFF
CDR3 DNA: TGCGCCAGCAGCCAACTGAGACTAGCGGGTGAGCAGTTCTTC
clone size: NA
D gene: TRBD2
V gene: TRBV4-3
J gene: TRBJ2-1

CDR3 protein: CASHGGGRNNEQFF
CDR3 DNA: TGTGCCAGCCACGGGGGGGGGCGCAACAATGAGCAGTTCTTC
clone size: NA
D gene: TRBD2
V gene: TRBV2
J gene: TRBJ2-1

CDR3 protein: CASSQIYPDTQYF
CDR3 DNA: TGTGCCAGCAGTCAGATTTACCCAGATACGCAGTATTTT
clone size: few
D gene: NA
V gene: TRBV27
J gene: TRBJ2-3

CDR3 protein: CASRGNRGLPEAFF
CDR3 DNA: TGTGCCAGCAGGGGAAACAGGGGGCTGCCTGAAGCTTTCTTT
clone size: NA
D gene: TRBD1
V gene: TRBV19
J gene: TRBJ1-1

CDR3 protein: CASSLGPLSTEAFF
CDR3 DNA: TGTGCCAGCAGCCTGGGACCTCTCTCCACTGAAGCTTTCTTT
clone size: NA
D gene: NA
V gene: TRBV7-6
J gene: TRBJ1-1

CDR3 protein: CASSQETWTSGRQF
CDR3 DNA: TGTGCCAGCAGCCAAGAAACCTGGACTAGCGGTCGGCAGTTT
clone size: NA
D gene: TRBD2
V gene: TRBV14
J gene: TRBJ2-3

CDR3 protein: CASSDQVYNSPLHF
CDR3 DNA: TGTGCCAGCTCGGACCAGGTTTATAATTCACCCCTCCACTTT
clone size: NA
D gene: NA
V gene: TRBV18
J gene: TRBJ1-6

CDR3 protein: CASSLAGADTQYF
CDR3 DNA: TGTGCCAGCAGCTTGGCTGGGGCAGATACGCAGTATTTT
clone size: NA
D gene: NA
V gene: TRBV5-4
J gene: TRBJ2-3

CDR3 protein: CAISAPGTGMNYGYTF
CDR3 DNA: TGTGCCATCAGTGCACCCGGGACAGGGATGAACTATGGCTACACCTTC
clone size: NA
D gene: TRBD1
V gene: TRBV10-3
J gene: TRBJ1-2

CDR3 protein: CAAGGGYGYTF
CDR3 DNA: TGTGCCGCGGGGGGTGGCTATGGCTACACCTTC
clone size: NA
D gene: NA
V gene: TRBV6-5
J gene: TRBJ1-2

CDR3 protein: CASPGWTREYF
CDR3 DNA: TGTGCCAGCCCCGGGTGGACACGAGAGTACTTC
clone size: few
D gene: NA
V gene: TRBV6-5
J gene: TRBJ2-7

CDR3 protein: CASSLKGDTEAFF
CDR3 DNA: TGTGCCAGCAGTTTGAAAGGGGACACTGAAGCTTTCTTT
clone size: once
D gene: NA
V gene: TRBV12-3/TRBV12-4
J gene: TRBJ1-1

CDR3 protein: CASSHGGRGSDTQYF
CDR3 DNA: TGTGCCAGCAGTCACGGTGGCAGGGGAAGTGATACGCAGTATTTT
clone size: NA
D gene: NA
V gene: TRBV7-9
J gene: TRBJ2-3

CDR3 protein: CASRAQGPNTEAFF
CDR3 DNA: TGTGCCAGTAGGGCGCAGGGGCCGAACACTGAAGCTTTCTTT
clone size: NA
D gene: NA
V gene: TRBV19
J gene: TRBJ1-1

CDR3 protein: CASSLGPTSLGEQFF
CDR3 DNA: TGTGCCAGCAGCTTGGGGCCAACGTCCTTAGGGGAGCAGTTCTTC
clone size: NA
D gene: NA
V gene: TRBV7-8
J gene: TRBJ2-1

CDR3 protein: CASSFRQYHLLHF
CDR3 DNA: TGTGCCAGCAGTTTTCGACAGTATCATCTCCTCCACTTT
clone size: NA
D gene: NA
V gene: TRBV27
J gene: TRBJ1-6

CDR3 protein: CASSLSNTIYF
CDR3 DNA: TGTGCCAGCAGTTTAAGTAACACCATATATTTT
clone size: NA
D gene: NA
V gene: TRBV28
J gene: TRBJ1-3

CDR3 protein: CATSRAVDNSYEQYF
CDR3 DNA: TGTGCCACCAGCAGAGCCGTGGACAACTCCTACGAGCAGTACTTC
clone size: NA
D gene: NA
V gene: TRBV15
J gene: TRBJ2-7

CDR3 protein: CASSIQTNTEAFF
CDR3 DNA: TGTGCCAGTAGTATACAGACAAACACTGAAGCTTTCTTT
clone size: few
D gene: NA
V gene: TRBV19
J gene: TRBJ1-1

CDR3 protein: CASSLVGLSNEKLFF
CDR3 DNA: TGCGCCAGCAGCTTGGTGGGTTTATCCAATGAAAAACTGTTTTTT
clone size: NA
D gene: NA
V gene: TRBV5-1
J gene: TRBJ1-4

CDR3 protein: CASGLGQRRSVGEKLFF
CDR3 DNA: TGTGCTAGTGGTTTGGGACAGAGAAGATCTGTGGGTGAAAAACTGTTTTTT
clone size: once
D gene: NA
V gene: TRBV12-5
J gene: TRBJ1-4